This T cell receptor (beta chain) was sequenced for a study of cytomegalovirus exposure and HLA in healthy donors. Regarding the study as a whole: In terms of immune exposure information, only CMV serostatus was available. Earlier findings revealed that most TCR beta V segments proved productive either about 90% or about 30% of the time. HLA-A and HLA-B allele assignments for most subjects were reportedly predicted accurately using TCR beta sequences. Researchers catalogued approximately 160 TCR beta chains as cytomegalovirus-associated.

Concerning this clone itself: Its matching antigen is unknown.

The PCR contained 60 Vbeta and 13 Jbeta primers. The method was immunoSEQ multiplex PCR; TCRdb's version includes in-frame clones alone and lacks a portion of them. The sample has some 180,000 clones, roughly 70% seen once. The specimen sequenced was PBMCs. The sequence derives from a male donor in good health and CMV-seronegative.

CDR3 nucleotide sequence: TGCGCCAGCAGCCTCCGGCGACAGGGGGGAACAGATACGCAGTATTTT. Encoded protein: CASSLRRQGGTDTQYF. The J gene is TRBJ2-3, the V gene TRBV4-3, with 9 bases fitting TRBD1. V gave up 4 bases and J gave up 3 bases; unmatched junction bases: 8. The CDR3 spans 16 residues. CDR1 is LGHNA, CDR2 YSLEER, per germline.